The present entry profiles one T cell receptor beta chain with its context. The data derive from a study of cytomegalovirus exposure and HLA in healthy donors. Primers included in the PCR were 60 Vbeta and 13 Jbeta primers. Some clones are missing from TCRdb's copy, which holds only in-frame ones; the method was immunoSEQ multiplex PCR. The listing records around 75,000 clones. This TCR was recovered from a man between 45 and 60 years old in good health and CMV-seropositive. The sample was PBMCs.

The CDR3 region is CASSVTGGNYGYTF. The DNA of the CDR3 is TGTGCCAGCAGCGTAACAGGGGGAAACTATGGCTACACCTTC. This chain joins TRBV9 and TRBJ1-2; 8 positions agree with TRBD1. There are 14 residues in the CDR3. Losses at the gene ends were 1 base for V and 2 bases for J; bases not matched to a gene: 1. Germline loops: CDR1 SGDLS, CDR2 YYNGEE.